This TCR beta chain was observed in a study of OX40 agonist ivuxolimab in advanced cancers. Across the study: Every 2 weeks, patients received ivuxolimab intravenously, dosed at 0.01 to 10 mg/kg. Three dose-escalation patients had partial responses: one with hepatocellular carcinoma and two with cutaneous melanoma.

Only in-frame clones appear in the TCRdb table, and some are missing; sequencing was by immunoSEQ multiplex PCR. This table has about 97,000 clones, 85% to 90% appearing once. Study-wide points: Among some nonresponders, normalized T-cell clonal expansion was also low. The study observed clonal expansion of CD4+ and CD8+ blood T cells by week 6 at 0.1 to 3.0 mg/kg.

On this clone itself: What it binds is unknown.

This TCR was sampled from an adult with an advanced solid tumor such as melanoma, head and neck, liver or kidney cancer. The sample was CD4+ or CD8+ T cells sorted from blood, taken in a trial of the OX40 agonist ivuxolimab.

CDR3 sequence: CASSRDKLYEQYF. The CDR3 bases are TGTGCCAGCAGCCGGGACAAGTTGTACGAGCAGTACTTC. The chain recombines TRBV27 with TRBJ2-7; a possible D gene is TRBD1 (6 bases). The CDR3 has 13 amino acids. Germline V lookup: CDR1 MNHEY, CDR2 SMNVEV (reference sequence). V lost 6 bases, J lost 4 bases, and 13 bases lay in between.